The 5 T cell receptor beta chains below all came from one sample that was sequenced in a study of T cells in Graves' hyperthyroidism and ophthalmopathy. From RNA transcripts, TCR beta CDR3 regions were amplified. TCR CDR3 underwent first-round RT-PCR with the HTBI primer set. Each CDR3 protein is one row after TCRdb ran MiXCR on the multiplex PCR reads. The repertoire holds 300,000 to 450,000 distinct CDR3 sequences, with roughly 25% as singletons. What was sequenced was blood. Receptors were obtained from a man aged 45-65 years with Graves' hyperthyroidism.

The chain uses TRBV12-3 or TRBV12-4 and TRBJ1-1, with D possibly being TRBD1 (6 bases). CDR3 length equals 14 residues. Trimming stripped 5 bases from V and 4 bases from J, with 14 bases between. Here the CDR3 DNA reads TGTGCCAGCAGTACAAGTACAGGGTCCACTGAAGCTTTCTTT. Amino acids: CASSTSTGSTEAFF.

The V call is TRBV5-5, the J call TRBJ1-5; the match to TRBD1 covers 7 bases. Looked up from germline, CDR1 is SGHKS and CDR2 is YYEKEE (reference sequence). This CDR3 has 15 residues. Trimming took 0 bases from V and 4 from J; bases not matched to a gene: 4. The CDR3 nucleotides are TGTGCCAGCAGCTTGGTAGGGGGCCTGAATCAGCCCCAGCATTTT. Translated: CASSLVGGLNQPQHF.

CDR3 sequence: CASSEGLAPYEQYF. CDR3 nucleotides: TGTGCCAGCAGTGAAGGCTTAGCACCCTACGAGCAGTACTTC. The V call is TRBV6-1, the J call TRBJ2-7; D remains ambiguous. V lost 1 base, J lost 2 bases, and 9 bases lay in between. There are 14 residues in the CDR3. The germline V gene encodes CDR1 MNHNS and CDR2 SASEGT.

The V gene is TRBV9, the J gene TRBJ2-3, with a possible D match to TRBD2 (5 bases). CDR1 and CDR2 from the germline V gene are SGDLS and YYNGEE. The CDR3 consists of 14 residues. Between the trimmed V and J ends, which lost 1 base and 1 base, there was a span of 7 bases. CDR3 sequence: CASSVYGGTDTQYF. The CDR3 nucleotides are TGTGCCAGCAGCGTATACGGGGGCACAGATACGCAGTATTTT.

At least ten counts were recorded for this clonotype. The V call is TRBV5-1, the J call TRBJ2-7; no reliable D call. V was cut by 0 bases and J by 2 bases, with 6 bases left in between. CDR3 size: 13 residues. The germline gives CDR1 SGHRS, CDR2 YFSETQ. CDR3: CASSLVQPYEQYF. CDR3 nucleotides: TGCGCCAGCAGCTTGGTACAGCCCTACGAGCAGTACTTC. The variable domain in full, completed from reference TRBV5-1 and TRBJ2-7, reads KAGVTQTPRYLIKTRGQQVTLSCSPISGHRSVSWYQQTPGQGLQFLFEYFSETQRNKGNFPGRFSGRQFSNSRSEMNVSTLELGDSALYLCASSLVQPYEQYFGPGTRLTVT.